The clone carrying this T cell receptor beta chain was seen at least ten times. This sample is part of a study of HIV-infected children after antiretroviral therapy interruption. RNA-based 3' RACE libraries used unique molecular identifiers. TCRdb re-analysed the 3' RACE reads in MiXCR, keeping a single row per CDR3 protein. The data show roughly 16,000 distinct CDR3 sequences, with less than 4% seen just once and around 5.1% held by the top ten. Documented treatment: PENTA 11 planned treatment interruption arm or continuous ART arm. CDR3 length: 16 amino acids. The trim removed 5 bases at V and 0 bases at J, leaving 4 bases unmatched.

The receptor was derived from a child aged 2 to 17 with HIV. The chain has TRBV12-3 or TRBV12-4 and TRBJ1-6; 7 positions match TRBD1. The starting material was CD45RA+ CD4+ T cells from PBMCs, obtained from a donor given antiretroviral therapy, either interrupted or continuous. Subset defined: naive CD4+ CD45RA+ CD45RO- T cells. CDR3 sequence: CASSTRGSSYNSPLHF. The CDR3 DNA is TGTGCCAGCAGTACCAGGGGGAGCTCCTATAATTCACCCCTCCACTTT.